This is a list of T cell receptor beta chains from one sample in a study of T cell responses to AZD1222 COVID-19 vaccine. Profiled with immunoSEQ multiplex PCR; TCRdb holds only in-frame clones, not every one. The sample holds 100,000 to 150,000 clones, over 75% seen once. This sample comprised peripheral blood, obtained 28 days after the second dose of the MenACWY control vaccine. The receptor source for this set is an adult who received the MenACWY meningococcal vaccine as a control. Each CDR3 is given with its conserved first and last residue. D genes are given only for firm matches. The size of a clone is reported for some rows only, either as once, few or many, or as a class for expanded clones.

D gene	V gene	clone size	J gene	CDR3 DNA	CDR3 protein
TRBD1	TRBV6-5	-	TRBJ1-5	TGTGCCAGCAGAGACAGGGGGCTCAGCAATCAGCCCCAGCATTTT	CASRDRGLSNQPQHF
TRBD1	TRBV7-2	-	TRBJ1-2	TGTGCCAGCAGCCTACAGGGGGCCTTAAACTATGGCTACACCTTC	CASSLQGALNYGYTF
-	TRBV5-1	-	TRBJ1-1	TGCGCCAGCAGCTTTCAGGACGGTCGGGGAGCTTTCTTT	CASSFQDGRGAFF
-	TRBV3-1/TRBV3-2	once	TRBJ1-2	TGTGCCAGCCGGGGGCCGGGAAATAACTATGGCTACACCTTC	CASRGPGNNYGYTF
-	TRBV9	-	TRBJ1-5	TGTGCCAGCAGCGTAGCAGACGGTAGCAATCAGCCCCAGCATTTT	CASSVADGSNQPQHF
-	TRBV12-3/TRBV12-4	once	TRBJ1-3	TGTGCCAGCAGTTTGATACTTGGAAACACCATATATTTT	CASSLILGNTIYF
-	TRBV6-1	-	TRBJ1-5	TGTGCCAGCAGTGAGGTGTCTCAGCCCCAGCATTTT	CASSEVSQPQHF
TRBD2	TRBV7-9	-	TRBJ2-3	TGTGCCAGCAGCTTAAACGGGAGGTCGGTCACAGATACGCAGTATTTT	CASSLNGRSVTDTQYF
-	TRBV5-1	once	TRBJ2-5	TGCGCCAGCAGGGAGCAAGAGACCCAGTACTTC	CASREQETQYF
-	TRBV5-1	-	TRBJ2-1	TGCGCCAGCAGCAGGGACGCTAGTAGCTACAATGAGCAGTTCTTC	CASSRDASSYNEQFF
-	TRBV6-1	few	TRBJ2-1	TGTGCCAGCAGTGAAGAGGTGGTGACCTACAATGAGCAGTTCTTC	CASSEEVVTYNEQFF
TRBD1	TRBV19	-	TRBJ1-3	TGTGCCAGTAGACGGGACAGAAACTCTGGAAACACCATATATTTT	CASRRDRNSGNTIYF
-	TRBV5-1	-	TRBJ2-3	TGCGCCAGCAGCTTGTTTGATCCCCCCGCTGCGCAGTATTTT	CASSLFDPPAAQYF
-	TRBV11-2	-	TRBJ2-2	TGTGCCAGCAGCTTAGGTGACAGGTTCACCGGGGAGCTGTTTTTT	CASSLGDRFTGELFF
TRBD1	TRBV27	few	TRBJ1-5	TGTGCCAGCAGCCCGGACAGGGTTACCAATCAGCCCCAGCATTTT	CASSPDRVTNQPQHF
-	TRBV30	-	TRBJ2-2	TGTGCCTTCACAGGTGCGGGCACCGGGGAGCTGTTTTTT	CAFTGAGTGELFF
-	TRBV7-9	-	TRBJ1-1	TGTGCCAGCAGCCCCCGGGGGTTGAACACTGAAGCTTTCTTT	CASSPRGLNTEAFF
-	TRBV24-1	few	TRBJ1-5	TGTGCCACCAGTGAGAACGGTCAGCCCCAGCATTTT	CATSENGQPQHF
-	TRBV19	-	TRBJ2-5	TGTGCCAGTAGGGGGGGAGAGACCCAGTACTTC	CASRGGETQYF
-	TRBV13	-	TRBJ2-6	TGTGCCAGCAGCTTCGTACAGGGCGACTCTGGGGCCAACGTCCTGACTTTC	CASSFVQGDSGANVLTF
TRBD1	TRBV10-2	-	TRBJ1-1	TGCGCCACCAACGACAGGGGTGAAGTGAACACTGAAGCTTTCTTT	CATNDRGEVNTEAFF
-	TRBV7-8	-	TRBJ1-1	TGTGCCAGCAGCCCGACAGATACTGAAGCTTTCTTT	CASSPTDTEAFF
TRBD1	TRBV27	-	TRBJ1-2	TGTGCCAGCAGACCCGACAGGGGGCCGATTAACTATGGCTACACCTTC	CASRPDRGPINYGYTF
-	TRBV6-4	few	TRBJ2-3	TGTGCCAGCAGTGACAGGGGCACAGATACGCAGTATTTT	CASSDRGTDTQYF
-	TRBV11-3	-	TRBJ2-5	TGTGCCAGCAGCTTAGGGGGGATAGAGACCCAGTACTTC	CASSLGGIETQYF
-	TRBV27	few	TRBJ1-5	TGTGCCAGCAGTCCACAGGGCAGGATTAGCAATCAGCCCCAGCATTTT	CASSPQGRISNQPQHF
-	TRBV19	-	TRBJ1-2	TGTGCCAGTAGTATAAATTACGACAGTTATGGCTACACCTTC	CASSINYDSYGYTF
-	TRBV29-1	-	TRBJ2-7	TGCAGCGTTGAAGGGCCAGGGGCCTACGAGCAGTACTTC	CSVEGPGAYEQYF
-	TRBV11-3	-	TRBJ1-1	TGTGCCAGCAGCCGTTACCCCTCGGGGCCAAACACTGAAGCTTTCTTT	CASSRYPSGPNTEAFF
TRBD2	TRBV11-2	-	TRBJ2-5	TGTGCCAGCAGCCCCCGACTAGCGGGGGGCCAAGAGACCCAGTACTTC	CASSPRLAGGQETQYF
-	TRBV10-1	-	TRBJ1-1	TGCGCCAGCAGTGACGGTGCAACAACGAACACTGAAGCTTTCTTT	CASSDGATTNTEAFF
TRBD2	TRBV4-3	-	TRBJ2-7	TGCGCCAGCAGCCAAGGCTCGGGAGGATACGAGCAGTACTTC	CASSQGSGGYEQYF
-	TRBV7-2	-	TRBJ2-7	TGTGCCAGCAGCTTAGATACTCCGGGGGCGTCTAGCGGCTACGAGCAGTACTTC	CASSLDTPGASSGYEQYF
-	TRBV7-2	-	TRBJ2-7	TGTGCCAGCAGCTTGACTGGAAACTACGAGCAGTACTTC	CASSLTGNYEQYF
-	TRBV18	-	TRBJ2-2	TGTGCCAGCTCACCGATGGGAGCCGGGGAGCTGTTTTTT	CASSPMGAGELFF
-	TRBV25-1	-	TRBJ1-4	TGTGCCAGCAGTGCGGGGACACCCTGGGGGGAAAAACTGTTTTTT	CASSAGTPWGEKLFF
TRBD1	TRBV6-4	-	TRBJ2-6	TGTGCCAGCAGTGACCAGGGACAGGGGGCAGTGGCCAACGTCCTGACTTTC	CASSDQGQGAVANVLTF
-	TRBV5-6	-	TRBJ1-4	TGTGCCAGCAGCTTTTCCCGGGGGGAAAAACTGTTTTTT	CASSFSRGEKLFF
-	TRBV11-2	-	TRBJ2-1	TGTGCCAGCAGCTTAAACGTGTTGGATGAGCAGTTCTTC	CASSLNVLDEQFF
TRBD1	TRBV5-5	-	TRBJ1-2	TGTGCCAGCAGCTTGGCGGGACAGCGGACCTATGGCTACACCTTC	CASSLAGQRTYGYTF
-	TRBV4-1	-	TRBJ1-5	TGCGCCAGCAGCCAAGATTCGTCAGGATCCCGGCCCCAGCATTTT	CASSQDSSGSRPQHF
-	TRBV12-5	-	TRBJ1-5	TGTGCTAGTCACCAGGGGAGAAATCAGCCCCAGCATTTT	CASHQGRNQPQHF
-	TRBV27	-	TRBJ1-2	TGTGCCAGCAGTTTATCACGGACAGTCCCCCTCGCCTTC	CASSLSRTVPLAF
-	TRBV2	-	TRBJ2-3	TGTGCCAGCAGTCCCCGCGGGGTAGCGAGCACAGATACGCAGTATTTT	CASSPRGVASTDTQYF
-	TRBV15	-	TRBJ2-1	TGTGCCACCCGGCAGGTATACAATGAGCAGTTCTTC	CATRQVYNEQFF
-	TRBV4-1	-	TRBJ2-7	TGCGCCAGCAGCTCATCCCCTCACTACGAGCAGTACTTC	CASSSSPHYEQYF
-	TRBV12-3/TRBV12-4	-	TRBJ2-3	TGTGCCAGCAGACACGGGGATACGCAGTATTTT	CASRHGDTQYF
-	TRBV11-2	-	TRBJ2-7	TGTGCCAGCAGCCCTAGGTCCCTGGACGAGCAGTACTTC	CASSPRSLDEQYF
-	TRBV5-1	-	TRBJ1-6	TGCGCCAGCAGCTTGGATACAAATTCACCCCTCCACTTT	CASSLDTNSPLHF
TRBD2	TRBV6-2/TRBV6-3	-	TRBJ2-5	TGTGCCAGCAGCCTTACTAGCGGGAGGGAAGAGACCCAGTACTTC	CASSLTSGREETQYF
TRBD2	TRBV24-1	once	TRBJ2-3	TGTGCCACCAGTGATTTGCGGACTAGCGGGGGGGCGCCAGATACGCAGTATTTT	CATSDLRTSGGAPDTQYF
-	TRBV11-2	-	TRBJ1-1	TGTGCCAGCAGTTTCCAGGGGAAGAACACTGAAGCTTTCTTT	CASSFQGKNTEAFF
-	TRBV5-1	-	TRBJ2-6	TGCGCCAGCAGCCCCGCCCTGGGGTACTCTGGGGCCAACGTCCTGACTTTC	CASSPALGYSGANVLTF
-	TRBV5-8	-	TRBJ1-2	TGTGCCAGCAGCCCCATCGGACAGTTTAGTAACTATGGCTACACCTTC	CASSPIGQFSNYGYTF
-	TRBV21-1	few	TRBJ2-7	TGTGCCAGCAGCACGGTAGTAACACCTCCCACCCGGGGGGGATACGAGCAGTACTTC	CASSTVVTPPTRGGYEQYF
TRBD2	TRBV5-8	-	TRBJ2-1	TGTGCCAGCAGCTCAAGAGGGGGACTAGGTGACAATGAGCAGTTCTTC	CASSSRGGLGDNEQFF
TRBD1	TRBV24-1	few	TRBJ1-1	TGTGCCGCACAGGGGGCGCGGGGCACTGAAGCTTTCTTT	CAAQGARGTEAFF